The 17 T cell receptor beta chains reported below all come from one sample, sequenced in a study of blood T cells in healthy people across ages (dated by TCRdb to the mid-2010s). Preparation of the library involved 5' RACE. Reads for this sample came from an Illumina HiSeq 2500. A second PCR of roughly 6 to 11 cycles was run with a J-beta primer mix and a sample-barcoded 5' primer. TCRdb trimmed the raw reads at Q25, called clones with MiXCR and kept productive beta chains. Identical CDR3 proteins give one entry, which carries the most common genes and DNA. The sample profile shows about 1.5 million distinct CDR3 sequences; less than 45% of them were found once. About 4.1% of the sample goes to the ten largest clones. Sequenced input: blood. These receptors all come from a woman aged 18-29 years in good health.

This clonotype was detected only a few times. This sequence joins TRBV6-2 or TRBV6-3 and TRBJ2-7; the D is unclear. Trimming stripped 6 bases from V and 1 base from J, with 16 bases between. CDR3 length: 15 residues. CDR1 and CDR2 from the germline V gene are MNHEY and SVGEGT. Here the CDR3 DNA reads TGTGCCAGCAGAATACCCTTGGTGGATTCCTACGAGCAGTACTTC. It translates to CASRIPLVDSYEQYF.

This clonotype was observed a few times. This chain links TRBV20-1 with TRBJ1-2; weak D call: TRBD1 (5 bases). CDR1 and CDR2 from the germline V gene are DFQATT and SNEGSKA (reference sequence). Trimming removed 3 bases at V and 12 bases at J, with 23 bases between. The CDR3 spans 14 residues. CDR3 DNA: TGCAGTGCTAGCCGGAGCCCAGGGTCTGAAGTAGACACCTTC. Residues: CSASRSPGSEVDTF.

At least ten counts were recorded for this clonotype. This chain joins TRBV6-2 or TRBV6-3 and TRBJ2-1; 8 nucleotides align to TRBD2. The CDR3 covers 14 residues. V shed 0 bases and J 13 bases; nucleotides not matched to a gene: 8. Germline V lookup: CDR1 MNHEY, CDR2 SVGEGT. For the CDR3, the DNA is TGTGCCAGCAGTTACTCTTCGGATAGCGGGGACCAGTTCTTC. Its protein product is CASSYSSDSGDQFF.

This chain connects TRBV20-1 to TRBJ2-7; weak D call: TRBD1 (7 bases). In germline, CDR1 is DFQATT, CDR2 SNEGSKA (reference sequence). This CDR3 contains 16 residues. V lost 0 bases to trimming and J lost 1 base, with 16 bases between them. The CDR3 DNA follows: TGCAGTGCTAGAGACCCTCGACAGGGACTTTCCTACGAGCAGTACTTC. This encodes CSARDPRQGLSYEQYF.

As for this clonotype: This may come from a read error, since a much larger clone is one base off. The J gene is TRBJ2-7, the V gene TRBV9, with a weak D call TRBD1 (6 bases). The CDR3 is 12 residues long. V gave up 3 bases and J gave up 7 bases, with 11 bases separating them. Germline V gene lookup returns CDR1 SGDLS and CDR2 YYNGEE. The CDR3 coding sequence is TGTGCCAGCAGCGAGCAGGGGTCTGAGCAGTACTTC. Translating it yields CASSEQGSEQYF.

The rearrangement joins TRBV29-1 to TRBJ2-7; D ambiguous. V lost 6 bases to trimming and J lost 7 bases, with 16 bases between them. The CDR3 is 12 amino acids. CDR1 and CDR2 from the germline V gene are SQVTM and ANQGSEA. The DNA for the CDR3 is TGCAGCGTGGGATGGACGGCGAATGAGCAGTACTTC. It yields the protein CSVGWTANEQYF.

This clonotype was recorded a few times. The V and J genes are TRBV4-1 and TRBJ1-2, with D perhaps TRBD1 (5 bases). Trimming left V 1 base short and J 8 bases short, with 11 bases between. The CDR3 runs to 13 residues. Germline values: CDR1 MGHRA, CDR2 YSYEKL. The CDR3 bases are TGCGCCAGCAGCCAAGCCTACAGGAACGGCTACACCTTC. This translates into CASSQAYRNGYTF.

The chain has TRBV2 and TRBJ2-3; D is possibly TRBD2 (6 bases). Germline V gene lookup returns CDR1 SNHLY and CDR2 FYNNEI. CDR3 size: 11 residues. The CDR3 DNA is TGTGCTACTCGGGGGATAGATACGCAGTATTTT. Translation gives CATRGIDTQYF.

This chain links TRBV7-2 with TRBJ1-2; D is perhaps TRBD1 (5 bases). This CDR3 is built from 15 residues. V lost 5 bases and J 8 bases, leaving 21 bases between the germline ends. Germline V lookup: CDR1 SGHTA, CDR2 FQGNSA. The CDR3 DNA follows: TGTGCCAGCAGCCCCCCCTCGACAGAGGCCAGAGGCTACACCTTC. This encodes CASSPPSTEARGYTF.

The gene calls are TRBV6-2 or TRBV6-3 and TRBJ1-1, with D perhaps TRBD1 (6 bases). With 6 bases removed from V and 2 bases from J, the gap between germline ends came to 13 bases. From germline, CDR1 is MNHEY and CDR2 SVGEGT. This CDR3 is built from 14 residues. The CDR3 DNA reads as TGTGCCAGCAGGCTCAGGGGAACCAACACTGAAGCTTTCTTT. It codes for CASRLRGTNTEAFF.

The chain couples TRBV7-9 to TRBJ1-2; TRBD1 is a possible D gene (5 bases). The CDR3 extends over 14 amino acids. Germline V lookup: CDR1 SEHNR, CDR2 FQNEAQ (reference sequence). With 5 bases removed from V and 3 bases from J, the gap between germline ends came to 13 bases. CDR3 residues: CASSRSGTDYGYTF. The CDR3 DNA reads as TGTGCCAGCAGCAGATCCGGGACGGACTATGGCTACACCTTC.

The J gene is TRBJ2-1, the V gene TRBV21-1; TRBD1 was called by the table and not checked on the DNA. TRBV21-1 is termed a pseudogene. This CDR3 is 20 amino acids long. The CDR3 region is CASSKDPGQGSGSGDYEQFF. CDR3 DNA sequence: TGTGCCAGCAGCAAAGACCCGGGACAGGGGAGCGGGAGCGGCGATTATGAGCAGTTCTTC.

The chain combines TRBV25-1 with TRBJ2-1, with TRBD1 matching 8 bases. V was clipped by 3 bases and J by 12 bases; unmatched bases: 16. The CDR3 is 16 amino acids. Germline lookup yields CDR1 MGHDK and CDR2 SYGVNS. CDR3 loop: CASSEALGQGSRGQFF. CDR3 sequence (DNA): TGTGCCAGCAGTGAGGCCTTAGGACAGGGATCGAGAGGGCAGTTCTTC.

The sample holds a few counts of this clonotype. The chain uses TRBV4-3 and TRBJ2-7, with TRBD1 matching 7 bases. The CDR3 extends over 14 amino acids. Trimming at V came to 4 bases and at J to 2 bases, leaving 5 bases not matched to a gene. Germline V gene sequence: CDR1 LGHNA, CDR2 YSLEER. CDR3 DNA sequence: TGCGCCAGCAGCCTGCACAGGGGACCCTACGAGCAGTACTTC. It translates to CASSLHRGPYEQYF.

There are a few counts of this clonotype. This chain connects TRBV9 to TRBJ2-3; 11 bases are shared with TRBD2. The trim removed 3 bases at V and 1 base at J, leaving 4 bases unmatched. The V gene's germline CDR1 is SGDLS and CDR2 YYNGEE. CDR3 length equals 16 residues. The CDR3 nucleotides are TGTGCCAGCAGCGGACTAGCGGGACGGGGCACAGATACGCAGTATTTT. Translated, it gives CASSGLAGRGTDTQYF. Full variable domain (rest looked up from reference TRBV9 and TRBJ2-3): DSGVTQTPKHLITATGQRVTLRCSPRSGDLSVYWYQQSLDQGLQFLIQYYNGEERAKGNILERFSAQQFPDLHSELNLSSLELGDSALYFCASSGLAGRGTDTQYFGPGTRLTVL.

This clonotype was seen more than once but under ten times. The CDR3 DNA reads as TGCAGCGTTGAAGGGACCCGGGACCGCAACTACGAGCAGTACTTC. As protein: CSVEGTRDRNYEQYF. V and J are TRBV29-1 and TRBJ2-7; D assignment may be TRBD1 or TRBD2 (5 bases each). The V end lost 1 base, the J end lost 3 bases, and 16 bases lay between the germline ends. The CDR3 totals 15 residues. Germline-derived CDR1 and CDR2 are SQVTM and ANQGSEA.

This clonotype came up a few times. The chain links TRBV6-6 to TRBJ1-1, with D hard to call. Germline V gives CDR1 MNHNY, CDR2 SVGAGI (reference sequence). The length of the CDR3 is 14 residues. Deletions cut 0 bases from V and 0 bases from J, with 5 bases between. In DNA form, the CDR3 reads TGTGCCAGCAGTTACTCGTACGTGAACACTGAAGCTTTCTTT. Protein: CASSYSYVNTEAFF.